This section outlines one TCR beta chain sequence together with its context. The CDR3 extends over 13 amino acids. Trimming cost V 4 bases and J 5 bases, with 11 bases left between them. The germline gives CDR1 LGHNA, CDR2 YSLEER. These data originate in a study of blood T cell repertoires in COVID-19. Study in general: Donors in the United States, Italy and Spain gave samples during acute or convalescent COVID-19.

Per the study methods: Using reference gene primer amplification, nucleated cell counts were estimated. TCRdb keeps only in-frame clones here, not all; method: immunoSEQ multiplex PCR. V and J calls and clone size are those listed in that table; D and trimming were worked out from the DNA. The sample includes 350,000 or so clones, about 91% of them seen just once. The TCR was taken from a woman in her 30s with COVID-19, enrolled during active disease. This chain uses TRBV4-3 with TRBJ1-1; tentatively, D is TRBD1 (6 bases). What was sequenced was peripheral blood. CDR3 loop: CASSRWDKTEAFF. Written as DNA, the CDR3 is TGCGCCAGCAGCCGATGGGACAAGACTGAAGCTTTCTTT.